This T cell receptor beta chain emerged from a study of OX40 agonist ivuxolimab in advanced cancers. About the study: The patients received agonistic anti-OX40 (CD134) antibody ivuxolimab.

The germline V gene has CDR1 MGHRA and CDR2 YSYEKL. The length of the CDR3 is 15 residues. Trimming took 0 bases from V and 4 from J, leaving 7 bases between them. TCRdb's copy holds only in-frame clones and misses some; the assay was immunoSEQ multiplex PCR. The sample includes fewer than 8,000 clones, approximately 84% seen only once; the top ten take under 30%. The specimen comprised CD4+ or CD8+ T cells sorted from blood, sampled in a trial of the OX40 agonist ivuxolimab. V and J are TRBV4-1 and TRBJ2-6; D gene unclear. The clonotype was recovered from an adult with an advanced solid tumor such as melanoma, head and neck, liver or kidney cancer. DNA for the CDR3: TGCGCCAGCAGCCAAGATCGCTTGGGGGCCAACGTCCTGACTTTC. Residues: CASSQDRLGANVLTF.